Listed here are 2 T cell receptor beta chains from one sample, sequenced in a study of T cells after yellow fever vaccination. TCRdb reanalysed the 5' RACE reads using MiXCR and keeps one entry per CDR3 protein. The data show about 120,000 distinct CDR3 sequences, approximately 7.1% seen once. Source: CD4+ T cells sorted from PBMCs, taken about 41 days after the first yellow fever vaccination. All receptors come from a young man who received the YFV17D yellow fever vaccine.

Ten or more counts support this clonotype. The CDR3 here is CASSWKGQDVEQYF. The CDR3 bases are TGCGCCAGCAGCTGGAAGGGACAGGACGTCGAGCAGTACTTC. This chain connects TRBV5-1 to TRBJ2-7, with 8 bases matching TRBD1. Germline CDR1 SGHRS, CDR2 YFSETQ. This CDR3 has 14 residues. Unmatched junction bases numbered 8, after V lost 3 bases and J lost 6 bases.

This clonotype came up a few times. The rearrangement uses TRBV11-1 and TRBJ2-1, with 10 bases matching TRBD2. There are 20 residues in the CDR3. The V gene end was trimmed by 6 bases and the J gene end by 0 bases; junction bases not matched to a gene: 17. CDR1 SGHAT and CDR2 FQDESV come from the germline V gene (reference sequence). The chain's CDR3 is CASRLALGQRTSGSYNEQFF. The CDR3 DNA sequence: TGTGCCAGCAGGCTAGCGCTGGGGCAGAGGACTAGCGGCTCCTACAATGAGCAGTTCTTC.